These T cell receptor beta chains were read from a single sample in a study of read filtering for tumor transcriptome and immune sequencing. Each CDR3 protein gets one entry after TCRdb re-called the reads with MiXCR. The profile shows 20,000 to 30,000 distinct CDR3 sequences, approximately 22% of them singletons. The specimen was a population of CD138-negative cells sorted from bone marrow. These receptors all come from a donor over 35 with multiple myeloma. CDR3s include the opening cysteine and the closing phenylalanine or tryptophan. The D gene is left open where the match is weak. The size of a clone is reported for some rows only, either as once, few or many, or as a class for expanded clones.

- TRBJ2-7 TRBV6-5 many CASSYVDGYYEQYF TGTGCCAGCAGTTACGTGGACGGATACTACGAGCAGTACTTC
TRBD1 TRBJ1-1 TRBV28 - CASSRRGTGLDTEAFF TGTGCCAGCAGTCGTCGGGGGACAGGGCTGGACACTGAAGCTTTCTTT
TRBD2 TRBJ2-1 TRBV5-6 - CASSMGLADRLEQFF TGTGCCAGCAGCATGGGACTAGCGGACCGTTTGGAGCAGTTTTTC
- TRBJ2-1 TRBV21-1 many CASSKVSVAGPYNEQFF TGTGCCAGCAGCAAAGTCTCGGTAGCGGGACCTTACAATGAGCAGTTCTTC
- TRBJ2-3 TRBV11-2 - CASRTSSRRAGTQYF TGTGCCAGCCGGACCTCTAGCAGGAGGGCCGGTACGCAGTATTTT
- TRBJ2-5 TRBV5-1 many CASSLGLQGGETQYF TGCGCCAGCAGCTTGGGACTACAGGGCGGAGAGACCCAGTACTTC
- TRBJ2-1 TRBV5-6 many CASSSRQPSSYNEQFF TGTGCCAGCAGCTCCAGACAGCCCAGCTCCTACAATGAGCAGTTCTTC
- TRBJ2-3 TRBV4-2 - CASSQGRQASIDTQYF TGTGCCAGCAGCCAAGGTCGGCAGGCTAGTATAGATACGCAGTATTTT
TRBD2 TRBJ2-3 TRBV7-2 many CASSLAKKAGAGSDTQYF TGTGCCAGCAGCTTAGCTAAGAAAGCGGGAGCGGGTTCAGATACGCAGTATTTT
TRBD1 TRBJ2-6 TRBV5-1 medium-sized CASSSTGGLSGANVLTF TGCGCCAGCAGCTCGACAGGGGGCCTCTCTGGGGCCAACGTCCTGACTTTC
- TRBJ2-5 TRBV21-1 many CASSSRHERTRGQETQYF TGTGCCAGCAGCAGTCGGCATGAGCGGACCCGTGGGCAAGAGACCCAGTACTTC
- TRBJ2-3 TRBV20-1 many CSARLGITDTQYF TGCAGTGCTAGACTCGGCATCACAGATACGCAGTATTTT
TRBD1 TRBJ2-1 TRBV24-1 many CATSGDRAGAYNEQFF TGTGCCACCAGCGGTGACAGGGCAGGCGCCTACAATGAGCAGTTCTTC
TRBD2 TRBJ2-3 TRBV27 many CASSFRSGRTDTQYF TGTGCCAGCAGTTTTCGTAGCGGGAGAACAGATACGCAGTATTTT
TRBD2 TRBJ2-5 TRBV20-1 many CSAGTGTSGGRETQYF TGCAGTGCTGGAACAGGGACTAGCGGGGGGAGGGAGACCCAGTACTTC
- TRBJ1-1 TRBV6-6 - CASGDSETFF TGTGCCAGCGGGGATTCTGAAACTTTCTTT
- TRBJ2-1 TRBV20-1 medium-sized CSAREFNEQFF TGCAGTGCTAGGGAGTTTAATGAGCAGTTCTTC
- TRBJ2-2 TRBV7-2 - CASSLSSGPLNTEELFF TGTGCCAGCAGCTTATCTTCAGGGCCCTTAAACACCGAGGAGCTGTTTTTC
TRBD2 TRBJ2-2 TRBV27 many CASRTLAGRDTGELFF TGTGCCAGCAGGACACTAGCGGGACGGGACACCGGGGAGCTGTTTTTT
- TRBJ2-1 TRBV20-1 many CSAPGTGGYEQFF TGCAGTGCTCCCGGGACCGGCGGTTATGAGCAGTTCTTC
- TRBJ2-5 TRBV20-1 many CSAPGPYQETQYF TGCAGTGCCCCCGGACCGTACCAAGAGACCCAGTACTTC
- TRBJ1-5 TRBV15 - CATSFVRRSSDQPQHF TGTGCCACCAGCTTTGTGCGGCGTAGCTCGGATCAGCCCCAGCATTTT
- TRBJ2-3 TRBV9 - CARSPDSSSTDMQYF TGTGCCCGCAGCCCGGACTCATCTAGCACAGATATGCAGTATTTT
TRBD2 TRBJ2-1 TRBV3-1 many CASSQSGEIWAFSHEQFF TGTGCCAGCAGCCAAAGCGGGGAAATTTGGGCTTTCTCACATGAGCAGTTCTTC
- TRBJ2-1 TRBV4-1 once CSSSQHYKGPGVNEQFF TGCTCCAGCAGCCAACATTACAAGGGGCCGGGAGTGAATGAGCAGTTCTTC
- TRBJ2-7 TRBV7-9 many CASSPGTDYEQYF TGTGCCAGCAGCCCCGGGACTGACTACGAGCAGTACTTC
- TRBJ1-5 TRBV19 many CASSISPPSYQVQPQHF TGTGCCAGTAGTATCTCTCCCCCTTCTTATCAGGTCCAGCCCCAGCATTTT
TRBD2 TRBJ2-1 TRBV7-9 many CASSLGGTRIIRDEQFF TGTGCCAGCAGCTTAGGAGGGACTAGGATAATAAGGGATGAGCAGTTCTTC
TRBD1 TRBJ2-7 TRBV11-2 many CASSLDPTGSGNELYF TGTGCCAGCAGCTTGGACCCGACAGGGAGTGGGAACGAGCTGTACTTC
- TRBJ1-1 TRBV3-1 medium-sized CASSLVGDTEAFF TGTGCCAGCAGCCTGGTGGGAGACACTGAAGCTTTCTTT
TRBD1 TRBJ2-1 TRBV28 many CASRSGTASYNEQFF TGTGCCAGCAGGTCCGGGACAGCCTCCTACAATGAGCAGTTCTTC
- TRBJ2-7 TRBV20-1 medium-sized CSGRAYNYEQYF TGCAGTGGGAGGGCGTACAACTACGAGCAGTACTTC
- TRBJ2-2 TRBV28 many CASSRPFMTENTGELFF TGTGCCAGCAGTCGTCCCTTCATGACAGAGAACACCGGGGAGCTGTTTTTT
TRBD2 TRBJ2-1 TRBV10-1 medium-sized CASSDFGLAEYNEQFF TGCGCCAGCAGTGATTTCGGACTAGCGGAGTACAATGAGCAGTTCTTC
- TRBJ1-1 TRBV29-1 many CSVSLMNTEAFF TGCAGCGTCAGCCTCATGAACACTGAAGCTTTCTTT
- TRBJ2-3 TRBV5-1 few CASRSAGNTDTQYF TGCGCCAGCAGATCGGCGGGAAACACAGATACGCAGTATTTT
- TRBJ2-2 TRBV29-1 many CSPRTSDTGELFF TGCAGCCCCCGGACTTCCGACACCGGGGAGCTGTTTTTT
- TRBJ2-7 TRBV29-1 many CSVVSGIYEQYF TGCAGCGTTGTGTCGGGAATCTACGAGCAGTACTTC
TRBD1 TRBJ2-7 TRBV6-2/TRBV6-3 many CASSYIPGQYYEQYF TGTGCCAGCAGTTATATTCCGGGACAGTATTACGAGCAGTACTTC
- TRBJ2-1 TRBV30 many CAWKGGNDEQFF TGTGCCTGGAAAGGGGGGAACGATGAGCAGTTCTTC
TRBD2 TRBJ2-1 TRBV5-6 - CASSLGLAANSSYNEQFF TGTGCCAGCAGCTTGGGACTAGCGGCTAATAGCTCCTACAATGAGCAGTTCTTC
- TRBJ2-3 TRBV29-1 - CSVAQGTGTDTQYF TGCAGCGTTGCACAGGGGACTGGCACAGATACGCAGTATTTT
- TRBJ2-2 TRBV7-3 many CASSSVTGELFF TGTGCCAGCAGCTCGGTGACCGGGGAGCTGTTTTTT
TRBD2 TRBJ2-1 TRBV7-3 many CASSPRWLAGGYNEQFF TGTGCCAGCAGCCCCCGTTGGCTAGCGGGAGGTTACAATGAGCAGTTCTTC
- TRBJ2-5 TRBV2 medium-sized CASSEAWGGTQYF TGTGCCAGCAGTGAAGCGTGGGGAGGGACCCAGTACTTC
- TRBJ1-5 TRBV28 many CASSLSPGRGEQPQHF TGTGCCAGCAGTTTAAGCCCCGGCAGGGGAGAGCAGCCCCAGCATTTT
TRBD1 TRBJ2-3 TRBV3-1 - CASSHQWTGADTQYF TGTGCCAGCAGCCACCAGTGGACAGGGGCAGATACGCAGTATTTT
TRBD2 TRBJ2-1 TRBV5-1 many CASRLGLAGGSYNEQFF TGCGCCAGCAGGCTAGGACTAGCGGGAGGATCCTACAATGAGCAGTTCTTC
TRBD1 TRBJ1-1 TRBV28 many CASSLYRGTEAFF TGTGCCAGCAGTCTATACAGGGGCACTGAAGCTTTCTTT
TRBD2 TRBJ2-1 TRBV7-9 many CASSHQGLANEQFF TGTGCCAGCAGCCACCAGGGACTAGCAAATGAGCAGTTCTTC
TRBD2 TRBJ2-1 TRBV19 many CATAGGGEQFF TGTGCCACCGCCGGGGGGGGGGAGCAGTTCTTC
- TRBJ2-7 TRBV12-3/TRBV12-4 many CASSLTAQRGEQYF TGTGCCAGCAGTTTGACTGCACAAAGGGGGGAGCAGTACTTC
- TRBJ2-3 TRBV28 many CASIPRMIGESTDTQYF TGTGCCAGTATCCCGCGCATGATTGGAGAAAGCACAGATACGCAGTATTTT
TRBD1 TRBJ2-2 TRBV19 - CASSSGTVPTGELLF TGTGCCAGTAGTTCCGGGACAGTTCCTACCGGGGAGCTGTTGTTT
TRBD2 TRBJ2-7 TRBV20-1 many CSASRTSGRAGYEQYF TGCAGTGCTAGCCGAACTAGCGGGAGGGCCGGTTACGAGCAGTACTTC